The following is a TCR beta chain sequence with its context. Only in-frame clones appear in the TCRdb table, and some are missing; sequencing was by immunoSEQ multiplex PCR. The top ten hold 5% to 6.5% of the sample, which has fewer than 400,000 clones, 90% seen once. The data were obtained in a study of Ad26.COV2.S vaccination and SARS-CoV-2 variants. Looked up from germline, CDR1 is MNHEY and CDR2 is SVGAGI. The V and J ends lost 4 bases and 6 bases, in that order; junction bases with no gene match: 9. This CDR3 region has 16 residues. The treatment here: 15 to 20 received Ad26.COV2.S at low or high dose, single or two shots; 5 received placebo; per-sample allocation not given. Collection of the samples took place on day 63 after the first injection of vaccine or placebo.

Here the sequenced sample was peripheral blood, taken in a trial of Ad26.COV2.S vaccine versus placebo. The V call is TRBV6-5, the J call TRBJ2-3, with 11 bases fitting TRBD2. This TCR came from a person between 18 and 65 years old who received the Ad26.COV2.S COVID-19 vaccine or a placebo. CDR3 DNA: TGTGCCAGCAGTTGGAGTAGCGGGGGGGCGTGGGATACGCAGTATTTT. Its protein is CASSWSSGGAWDTQYF.